The clone carrying this T cell receptor (beta chain) has only a few counts. The target antigen is unknown. TCRdb's table, derived via immunoSEQ multiplex PCR, lists solely in-frame clones and lacks some. The data contain approximately 94,000 clones, 87% of them singletons. Time point reported: pretreatment peripheral blood. The data belong to a study of PD-L1 blockade in urothelial cancer. Germline loops: CDR1 SGHTA, CDR2 FQGNSA. This CDR3 is 15 amino acids long. J gave up 1 base and V 7 bases, and 8 bases lay outside the gene matches. Study-wide points: Durable-benefit patients expanded tumor-associated blood clones more at 3 weeks.

The TCR originated in a man aged 55 to 70 with urothelial cancer. The specimen comprised PBMCs, sampled around atezolizumab (anti-PD-L1) treatment. The chain is built from TRBV7-2 and TRBJ2-7; TRBD1 aligns across 9 bases. CDR3 protein: CASTKGQGWSYEQYF. The CDR3 bases are TGTGCCAGCACCAAGGGACAGGGTTGGTCCTACGAGCAGTACTTC.